These 29 T cell receptor beta chains share one sample of origin, sequenced in a study of blood T cell repertoires in COVID-19 (TCRdb year 2020). Library preparation was by the immunoSEQ multiplex PCR assay. This immuneACCESS table, as held by TCRdb, lists in-frame sequences with V and J called but not all clones. Of the missing ones, under half trace to an unresolved V gene in checked studies; the others have no known cause. For this sample the table gives 200,000 to 250,000 clones, of which 84% were detected only once. 15% to 20% of the sample lies in the top ten. The sequencing input was peripheral blood. All receptors derive from a man in his thirties or forties with active or convalescent COVID-19.

V is TRBV27 and J is TRBJ2-3; 9 bases are shared with TRBD2. J was trimmed by 6 bases and V by 3 bases; bases with no gene match: 10. This CDR3 spans 16 amino acids. The germline V gene has CDR1 MNHEY and CDR2 SMNVEV (reference sequence). The CDR3 nucleotides are TGTGCCAGCAGTTTCACCGGGACTAGCCGGTGGGATACGCAGTATTTT. Translated: CASSFTGTSRWDTQYF.

The chain recombines TRBV9 with TRBJ2-3; TRBD1 aligns across 9 bases. The ends lost 3 bases at V and 7 bases at J; junction bases unmatched: 6. Germline V gives CDR1 SGDLS, CDR2 YYNGEE. The CDR3 sequence is 14 residues long. CDR3 sequence: CASSAGQGPNTQYF. CDR3 DNA: TGTGCCAGCAGCGCCGGACAGGGGCCAAATACGCAGTATTTT.

The V call is TRBV15, the J call TRBJ1-2; TRBD1 matches 7 bases. The V and J ends lost 6 bases and 9 bases, in that order; junction bases with no gene match: 7. CDR1 is LNHNV and CDR2 is YYDKDF in the germline V gene (reference sequence). The CDR3 extends over 12 amino acids. The CDR3 DNA follows: TGTGCCACCAGTAGGGACAGTGGTAGCTACACCTTC. Translating it yields CATSRDSGSYTF.

CDR3 DNA sequence: TGTGCCAGCAGCACCAGAGGGGGGGACCAGCCCCAGCATTTT. Encoded protein: CASSTRGGDQPQHF. The genes are TRBV7-2 and TRBJ1-5, with D possibly matching TRBD1 (6 bases). Germline V gene data show CDR1 as SGHTA and CDR2 as FQGNSA. The CDR3 is 14 residues long. V was pared by 5 bases and J by 7 bases, with 15 bases between.

This clone appeared a single time. CDR3 region: CASSPGQPEAPLHF. The CDR3 bases are TGCGCCAGCAGCCCGGGACAGCCTGAGGCACCCCTCCACTTT. The chain links TRBV5-1 to TRBJ1-6; 7 bases match TRBD1. Trimming took 4 bases from V and 11 from J; bases not matched to a gene: 9. CDR3 length: 14 amino acids. The germline CDR1 and CDR2 sequences are SGHRS and YFSETQ. The whole variable domain, filled in from reference TRBV5-1 and TRBJ1-6, reads KAGVTQTPRYLIKTRGQQVTLSCSPISGHRSVSWYQQTPGQGLQFLFEYFSETQRNKGNFPGRFSGRQFSNSRSEMNVSTLELGDSALYLCASSPGQPEAPLHFGNGTRLTVT.

The chain links TRBV2 to TRBJ1-2, with D tentatively TRBD1 (6 bases). This CDR3 is built from 14 residues. V lost 10 bases, J lost 4 bases, and 19 bases lay in between. Looked up from germline, CDR1 is SNHLY and CDR2 is FYNNEI. The CDR3 loop reads CATLDSPYSYGYTF. Written as DNA, the CDR3 is TGTGCCACCTTGGACAGCCCTTATTCCTATGGCTACACCTTC.

J is TRBJ2-5 and V is TRBV6-2 or TRBV6-3; 8 nucleotides match TRBD2. V was clipped by 6 bases and J by 0 bases; unmatched bases: 12. CDR3 length equals 17 residues. Germline V gene sequence: CDR1 MNHEY, CDR2 SVGEGT. This chain's CDR3 is CASSPQTSDLYQETQYF. In DNA form, the CDR3 reads TGTGCCAGCAGCCCACAGACTAGCGACCTTTACCAAGAGACCCAGTACTTC.

The chain employs TRBV9 and TRBJ2-1; no clear D. Germline assignment: CDR1 SGDLS and CDR2 YYNGEE. V lost 2 bases and J 1 base, leaving 7 bases between the germline ends. This CDR3 has 14 residues. The CDR3 DNA is TGTGCCAGCAGCGTTGAGGCGTCCTACAATGAGCAGTTCTTC. As protein: CASSVEASYNEQFF. The entire variable domain, with the rest obtained from reference TRBV9 and TRBJ2-1, is as follows: DSGVTQTPKHLITATGQRVTLRCSPRSGDLSVYWYQQSLDQGLQFLIQYYNGEERAKGNILERFSAQQFPDLHSELNLSSLELGDSALYFCASSVEASYNEQFFGPGTRLTVL.

V is TRBV10-3 and J is TRBJ1-5, with 7 bases matching TRBD1. With 7 bases clipped from V and 0 bases from J, the junction kept 3 bases outside the gene matches. The germline CDR1 and CDR2 sequences are ENHRY and SYGVKD. The CDR3 covers 14 residues. CDR3 residues: CAIKGTDSNQPQHF. The CDR3 DNA is TGTGCCATCAAGGGGACAGATAGCAATCAGCCCCAGCATTTT.

This chain uses TRBV12-3 or TRBV12-4 with TRBJ2-1; perhaps TRBD2 as D (6 bases). V gave up 8 bases and J gave up 8 bases, with 16 bases separating them. This CDR3 comprises 13 residues. The CDR3 loop is CASGGDSSDEQFF. Written as DNA, the CDR3 is TGTGCCAGCGGTGGGGACTCTAGCGATGAGCAGTTCTTC.

The V call is TRBV4-1, the J call TRBJ1-4, with TRBD1 as a possible D gene (5 bases). Germline CDR1 is MGHRA and CDR2 is YSYEKL. Trimming removed 4 bases at V and 3 bases at J, with 15 bases between. CDR3 size: 16 residues. The CDR3, as DNA: TGCGCCAGCAGCCCCGAAAGACAGCCATCTAATGAAAAACTGTTTTTT. This sequence encodes CASSPERQPSNEKLFF.

The genes are TRBV19 and TRBJ1-5; 9 bases map to TRBD1. Germline V lookup: CDR1 LNHDA, CDR2 SQIVND (reference sequence). Trimming took 7 bases from V and 7 from J; bases not matched to a gene: 5. CDR3 size: 13 residues. This CDR3 is CASTDRGGQPQHF. CDR3 bases: TGTGCCAGTACCGACAGGGGGGGCCAGCCCCAGCATTTT.

The V and J genes are TRBV19 and TRBJ2-7; a possible D gene is TRBD2 (7 bases). CDR1 and CDR2 (germline): LNHDA, SQIVND (reference sequence). This CDR3 contains 15 residues. With 11 bases removed from V and 1 base from J, the gap between germline ends came to 21 bases. CDR3 protein: CASKDLGGRSYEQYF. In nucleotides, the CDR3 is TGTGCCTCTAAGGACCTCGGGGGGCGGTCCTACGAGCAGTACTTC.

This clone occurred a few times. V usage is TRBV4-1 and J usage is TRBJ1-2; unclear D gene. The CDR3 consists of 15 residues. Germline V gene lookup returns CDR1 MGHRA and CDR2 YSYEKL. V lost 0 bases to trimming and J lost 1 base, with 9 bases between them. CDR3: CASSQDLRSNYGYTF. The CDR3 nucleotides are TGCGCCAGCAGCCAAGATTTGAGGAGTAACTATGGCTACACCTTC.

This rearrangement joins TRBV4-3 to TRBJ2-3; TRBD1 might be the D (6 bases). This CDR3 spans 14 amino acids. Trimming removed 3 bases at V and 4 bases at J, with 11 bases between. Germline V gene data show CDR1 as LGHNA and CDR2 as YSLEER. For the CDR3, the DNA is TGCGCCAGCAGCCACCAGGGGAGCGCAGATACGCAGTATTTT. Its protein product is CASSHQGSADTQYF.

This clone was seen only a few times. V usage is TRBV18 and J usage is TRBJ1-5; no definite D call. Deletions cut 4 bases from V and 4 bases from J, with 8 bases between. Per the germline V gene, CDR1 is KGHSH and CDR2 is LQKENI. This CDR3 region has 13 residues. The CDR3 sequence is CASSQGENQPQHF. As DNA, the CDR3 is TGTGCCAGCTCACAGGGAGAGAATCAGCCCCAGCATTTT.

This rearrangement joins TRBV4-3 to TRBJ2-2, with TRBD1 matching 8 bases. The CDR3 totals 14 residues. The germline gives CDR1 LGHNA, CDR2 YSLEER. J lost 12 bases, V lost 0 bases, and 6 bases had no gene match. CDR3 DNA: TGCGCCAGCAGCCAAGATAGTGGGACAGGCAAGCTGTTTTTT. Translation gives CASSQDSGTGKLFF.

The count of this clone is one. V usage is TRBV6-2 or TRBV6-3 and J usage is TRBJ1-2; TRBD1 matches at 7 bases. The junction had 11 bases not matched to a gene; V was cut back by 2 bases and J by 8 bases. CDR3 size: 15 residues. Looked up from germline, CDR1 is MNHEY and CDR2 is SVGEGT. The CDR3 sequence: CASSYAGQPRGGYTF. The CDR3 DNA sequence: TGTGCCAGCAGTTACGCGGGACAGCCTAGGGGCGGCTACACCTTC.

The chain is built from TRBV5-6 and TRBJ2-7, with TRBD2 as a possible D gene (6 bases). The CDR3 totals 14 residues. The germline V and J ends were trimmed by 2 bases and 3 bases, with 12 bases remaining between them. Germline CDR1 SGHDT, CDR2 YYEEEE. Here the CDR3 reads CASSFGTPHYEQYF. The CDR3, as DNA: TGTGCCAGCAGCTTCGGGACTCCCCACTACGAGCAGTACTTC.

The V gene is TRBV28, the J gene TRBJ1-5; a possible D gene is TRBD1 (6 bases). Germline V gene lookup returns CDR1 MDHEN and CDR2 SYDVKM. The CDR3 covers 14 residues. Trimming took off 8 bases at V and 4 bases at J, with 15 bases between the two ends. The CDR3 here is CASRDGGANQPQHF. The CDR3 nucleotides are TGTGCCAGCCGGGATGGGGGGGCGAATCAGCCCCAGCATTTT.

This clone was observed a single time. The chain carries TRBV5-4 and TRBJ2-3, with 11 bases that match TRBD2. Germline trimming cut 3 bases from V and 4 bases from J; bases unmatched to any gene: 7. This CDR3 contains 16 residues. From germline, CDR1 is SGHNT and CDR2 YYREEE (reference sequence). The CDR3 loop reads CASSSYPGLAADTQYF. The CDR3 DNA reads as TGTGCCAGCAGCTCCTACCCGGGACTAGCGGCAGATACGCAGTATTTT.

The J gene is TRBJ1-5, the V gene TRBV6-5; D gene uncertain. The CDR3 is made up of 13 amino acids. V lost 7 bases and J 0 bases, leaving 7 bases between the germline ends. Germline V lookup: CDR1 MNHEY, CDR2 SVGAGI. The CDR3 spells CASMRVSNQPQHF. In DNA form, the CDR3 reads TGTGCCAGCATGAGGGTTAGCAATCAGCCCCAGCATTTT.

V and J are TRBV13 and TRBJ1-2, with TRBD1 identical over 8 bases. The V and J ends lost 3 bases and 12 bases, in that order; junction bases with no gene match: 12. In germline, CDR1 is PRHDT, CDR2 FYEKMQ (reference sequence). CDR3 length: 14 residues. The chain's CDR3 is CASSLGGGRRGHTF. CDR3 bases: TGTGCCAGCAGCTTGGGAGGGGGCCGCAGGGGGCACACCTTC.

The chain has TRBV27 and TRBJ2-1; TRBD2 is a possible D gene (6 bases). The CDR3 loop spans 16 amino acids. Trimming took 6 bases from V and 0 from J, leaving 15 bases between them. Germline CDR1 reads MNHEY; CDR2 reads SMNVEV (reference sequence). CDR3 amino acids: CASRPTSRSSYNEQFF. The CDR3 DNA reads as TGTGCCAGCAGGCCCACTAGCAGAAGCTCCTACAATGAGCAGTTCTTC.

The gene calls are TRBV5-1 and TRBJ1-2; D remains ambiguous. V lost 0 bases and J lost 4, with 4 bases in between. The CDR3 runs 12 residues. Germline CDR1 and CDR2: SGHRS and YFSETQ. DNA of the CDR3: TGCGCCAGCAGCTTGGATATCTATGGCTACACCTTC. Its protein is CASSLDIYGYTF. The full variable domain, with the rest looked up from reference TRBV5-1 and TRBJ1-2, is KAGVTQTPRYLIKTRGQQVTLSCSPISGHRSVSWYQQTPGQGLQFLFEYFSETQRNKGNFPGRFSGRQFSNSRSEMNVSTLELGDSALYLCASSLDIYGYTFGSGTRLTVV.

The chain is built from TRBV3-1 (or the pseudogene TRBV3-2) and TRBJ2-5, with D perhaps matching TRBD2 (5 bases). The CDR3 is 17 residues long. V gave up 1 base and J gave up 4 bases, with 19 bases separating them. Germline CDR1 and CDR2: LGHDT and YNNKEL (reference sequence). The CDR3 loop is CASSQGIRLPSGETQYF. CDR3 DNA: TGTGCCAGCAGCCAAGGGATCAGACTACCCTCAGGAGAGACCCAGTACTTC.

The chain recombines TRBV5-1 with TRBJ2-7, with D possibly being TRBD2 (6 bases). Germline CDR1 SGHRS, CDR2 YFSETQ. Between the trimmed V and J ends, which lost 0 bases and 7 bases, there was a span of 14 bases. The CDR3 contains 14 residues. CDR3 DNA: TGCGCCAGCAGCTTGGCCGGGCGGGACGTAGAGCAGTACTTC. The encoded protein is CASSLAGRDVEQYF.

The J gene is TRBJ1-5, the V gene TRBV15; D might be TRBD1 (5 bases). CDR1 is LNHNV, CDR2 YYDKDF, per germline (reference sequence). CDR3 length equals 16 residues. Trimming took 0 bases from V and 0 from J, leaving 9 bases between them. CDR3 residues: CATSRDLGVSNQPQHF. The CDR3 coding sequence is TGTGCCACCAGCAGAGACCTAGGGGTTAGCAATCAGCCCCAGCATTTT. The full variable domain, in which reference TRBV15 and TRBJ1-5 provide the parts outside the CDR3, is DAMVIQNPRYQVTQFGKPVTLSCSQTLNHNVMYWYQQKSSQAPKLLFHYYDKDFNNEADTPDNFQSRRPNTSFCFLDIRSPGLGDTAMYLCATSRDLGVSNQPQHFGDGTRLSIL.

This chain joins TRBV29-1 and TRBJ2-1; 9 bases agree with TRBD2. Unmatched junction bases numbered 5, after V lost 3 bases and J lost 5 bases. Germline values: CDR1 SQVTM, CDR2 ANQGSEA. The CDR3 has 14 residues. The DNA of the CDR3 is TGCAGCGTTGAGTGGCGGGGGGGGAACAATGAGCAGTTCTTC. Amino acid sequence: CSVEWRGGNNEQFF.